This T cell receptor (beta chain) was recovered during a study of CD8 T cells in Susac syndrome. V was clipped by 4 bases and J by 4 bases, with 26 bases between them. CDR1 and CDR2 (germline): SEHNR, FQNEAQ (reference sequence). This CDR3 has 19 amino acids. Random-hexamer reverse transcription was applied to roughly 0.5 to 1 ug RNA. TCRdb processed the immunoSEQ multiplex PCR reads anew with MiXCR; each CDR3 protein has one entry. The sample holds roughly 150,000 distinct CDR3 sequences, around 95% seen once. This TCR came from a human donor with multiple sclerosis. V is TRBV7-9 and J is TRBJ2-1, with D possibly matching TRBD1 (6 bases). Sequenced: CD8+ T cells from PBMCs. The CDR3 spells CASSSQAGAATQLYNEQFF. DNA of the CDR3: TGTGCCAGCAGCTCACAGGCAGGGGCCGCGACACAACTATACAATGAGCAGTTCTTC.